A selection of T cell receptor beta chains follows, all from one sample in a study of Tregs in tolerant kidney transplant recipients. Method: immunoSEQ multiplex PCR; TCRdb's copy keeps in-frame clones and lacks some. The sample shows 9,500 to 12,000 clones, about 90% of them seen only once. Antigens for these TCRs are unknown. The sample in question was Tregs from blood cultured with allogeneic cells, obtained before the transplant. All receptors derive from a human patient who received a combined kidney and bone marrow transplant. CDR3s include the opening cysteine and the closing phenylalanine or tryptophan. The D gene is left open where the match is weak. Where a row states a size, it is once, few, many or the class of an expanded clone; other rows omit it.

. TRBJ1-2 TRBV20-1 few CSARVTGYTF
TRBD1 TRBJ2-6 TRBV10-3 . CASRQGAISGANVLTF
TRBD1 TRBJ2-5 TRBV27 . CASSLSNRGQETQYF
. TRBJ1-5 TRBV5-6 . CASSRGRNQPQHF
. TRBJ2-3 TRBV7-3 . CASSLLTDTQYF
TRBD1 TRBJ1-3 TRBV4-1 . CASSRQGFVISGNTIYF
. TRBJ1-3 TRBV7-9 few CASSPGLASGNTIYF
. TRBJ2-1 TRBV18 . CASSPTGTVSYNEQFF
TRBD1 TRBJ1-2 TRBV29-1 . CSVDLTGTGIHGYTF
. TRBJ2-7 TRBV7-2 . CASSSASAGEQYF
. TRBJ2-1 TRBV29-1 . CSVKAGLKYNEQFF
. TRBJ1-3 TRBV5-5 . CASKWGGAFSGNTIYF